This TCR beta chain is drawn from a study of regulatory T cells in long-lasting Graves disease. Notes on the study in general: It is possible that accuracy was reduced by the small size of the sample.

V lost 8 bases to trimming and J lost 6 bases, with 17 bases between them. The CDR3 totals 14 residues. From germline, CDR1 is MNHNS and CDR2 SASEGT. Time point: newly diagnosed GD, antithyroid drugs for less than 3 months. Preparation of the TCR library used RNA extracted from PBMCs. CDR3-region Arm-PCR and iRepertoire HTBI primers produced the TCR beta libraries. TCRdb redid the calling of the multiplex PCR reads with MiXCR, one entry per CDR3 protein. The sample lists 540,000 or so distinct CDR3 sequences, roughly 14% occurring once. In its sample, this clonotype was seen many times. The antigen remains undetermined. The sample was also reused in another study, on T cells in Graves' hyperthyroidism and ophthalmopathy.

The receptor's source is a man in his thirties or forties with Graves disease. The V gene is TRBV6-1, the J gene TRBJ1-5; tentatively, D is TRBD1 (5 bases). The sequences come from peripheral blood mononuclear cells (PBMCs), collected at new diagnosis, from a patient treated with antithyroid drugs. CDR3 region: CASDRGDFPQPQHF. CDR3 sequence (DNA): TGTGCCAGCGACCGAGGGGATTTCCCTCAGCCCCAGCATTTT.